The T cell receptor beta chain described here comes from a study of T-cell reconstitution after alpha-beta-depleted transplantation in children. Study results and caveats: The main origin of T-cell counts and diversity one year after transplant was newly produced T cells.

Comment on this clonotype: Its antigen is unknown.

For TCRbeta, the library was prepared with unique molecular identifiers. Each CDR3 protein is one row after TCRdb ran MiXCR on the PCR reads. The table shows around 200,000 distinct CDR3 sequences, with about 11% occurring only once. Sample: PBMCs, taken before TCRalphabeta/CD19-depleted stem cell transplant. The source of this sequence is a child under three years old with acute myeloid leukemia, due to receive a stem cell transplant.

CDR3 sequence: CASAPQGPKSGGNEQFF. DNA of the CDR3: TGTGCCAGCGCGCCACAGGGCCCTAAATCAGGGGGGAATGAGCAGTTCTTC. J is TRBJ2-1 and V is TRBV18; D might be TRBD1 (7 bases). Germline V CDR1 and CDR2: KGHSH, LQKENI. V was clipped by 8 bases and J by 7 bases, with 27 bases between them. This CDR3 has 17 residues.